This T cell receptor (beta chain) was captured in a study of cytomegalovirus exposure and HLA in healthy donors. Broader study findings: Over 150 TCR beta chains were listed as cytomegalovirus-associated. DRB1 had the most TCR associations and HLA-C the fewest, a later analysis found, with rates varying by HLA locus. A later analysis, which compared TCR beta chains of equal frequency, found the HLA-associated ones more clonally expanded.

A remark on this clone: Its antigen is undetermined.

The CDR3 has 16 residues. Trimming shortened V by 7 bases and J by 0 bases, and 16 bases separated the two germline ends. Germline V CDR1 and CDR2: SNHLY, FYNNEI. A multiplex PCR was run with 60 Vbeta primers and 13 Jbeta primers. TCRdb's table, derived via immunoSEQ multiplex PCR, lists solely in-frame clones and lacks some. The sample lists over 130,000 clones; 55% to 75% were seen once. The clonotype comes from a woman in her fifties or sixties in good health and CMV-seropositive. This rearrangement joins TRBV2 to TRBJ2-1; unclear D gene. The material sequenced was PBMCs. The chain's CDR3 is CASNPDVQLSYNEQFF. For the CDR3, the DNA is TGTGCCAGCAACCCTGATGTACAGCTCTCCTACAATGAGCAGTTCTTC.